Presented here are 15 T cell receptor beta chains from one specimen sequenced in a study of type 1 regulatory T cells. Each CDR3 protein is one row after TCRdb ran MiXCR on the reads. The profile shows about 100,000 distinct CDR3 sequences, roughly 28% of them singletons. Sample: CD4+ T cells, either the whole sample or a sorted fraction (not recorded which). The receptor source for this set is a human donor in good health.

The chain uses TRBV11-2 and TRBJ1-2; D ambiguous. CDR3 size: 15 residues. V gave up 0 bases and J gave up 4 bases, with 12 bases separating them. Germline CDR1 and CDR2: SGHAT and FQNNGV. CDR3 coding DNA: TGTGCCAGCAGCTTAGATAGTGGGCGCGTCTATGGCTACACCTTC. Its protein product is CASSLDSGRVYGYTF.

There are a few counts of this clonotype. One end of the junction fails to match germline, which may point to a read error. The V gene is TRBV19, the J gene TRBJ1-2, with TRBD1 matching over 8 bases. This CDR3 region has 13 residues. Per germline, CDR1 LNHDA and CDR2 SQIVND (reference sequence). CDR3 amino acids: CVSDPRDRGGYTF. The CDR3 DNA sequence: TGTGTCAGTGACCCGAGAGACAGGGGTGGCTACACCTTC.

In this sample, this clonotype turned up a few times. J is TRBJ2-7 and V is TRBV12-3 or TRBV12-4; 10 positions match TRBD1. V lost 9 bases to trimming and J lost 4 bases; unmatched junction nucleotides: 12. The CDR3 contains 15 residues. This CDR3 reads CASSLSGQGDYEQYF. In DNA form, the CDR3 reads TGTGCCAGTAGCCTCTCAGGACAGGGGGATTACGAGCAGTACTTC.

This chain connects TRBV5-4 to TRBJ2-1; TRBD2 is a possible D gene (6 bases). The germline V and J ends were trimmed by 0 bases and 10 bases, with 20 bases remaining between them. The CDR3 is 16 residues long. CDR1 SGHNT and CDR2 YYREEE come from the germline V gene (reference sequence). This CDR3 is CASSLATLGLLGEQFF. The DNA of the CDR3 is TGTGCCAGCAGCTTGGCCACTCTGGGACTCCTTGGGGAGCAGTTCTTC.

The chain couples TRBV5-1 to TRBJ2-7, with D maybe TRBD1 (5 bases). Germline V lookup: CDR1 SGHRS, CDR2 YFSETQ. The CDR3 runs 13 residues. The V end lost 5 bases, the J end lost 2 bases, and 11 bases lay between the germline ends. The CDR3 loop is CASRQAATYEQYF. The CDR3 bases are TGCGCCAGCAGACAGGCAGCAACCTACGAGCAGTACTTC.

The chain is built from TRBV6-2 or TRBV6-3 and TRBJ1-5; D unclear. The ends were cut back, 7 bases at V and 1 base at J, with 11 bases in the middle. CDR3 length: 14 amino acids. CDR1 MNHEY and CDR2 SVGEGT come from the germline V gene. The CDR3 loop is CASNLDPSNQPQHF. The CDR3 bases are TGTGCCAGCAATCTGGACCCCAGCAATCAGCCCCAGCATTTT.

This chain joins TRBV20-1 and TRBJ2-1; 8 bases align to TRBD2. The germline gives CDR1 DFQATT, CDR2 SNEGSKA (reference sequence). CDR3 size: 14 residues. Germline trimming cut 3 bases from V and 9 bases from J; bases unmatched to any gene: 10. The CDR3 reads CSASRSGNIFEQFF. The CDR3 region has the DNA TGCAGTGCTAGTCGTAGCGGGAATATCTTTGAGCAGTTCTTC.

The chain links TRBV6-1 to TRBJ1-5; 8 bases agree with TRBD1. The trim removed 9 bases at V and 7 bases at J, leaving 11 bases unmatched. Germline loops: CDR1 MNHNS, CDR2 SASEGT. There are 14 residues in the CDR3. The CDR3 loop reads CASSTQGAGQPQHF. For the CDR3, the DNA is TGTGCCAGTAGCACTCAGGGGGCTGGGCAGCCCCAGCATTTT.

This clonotype was seen a few times. The chain combines TRBV7-8 with TRBJ2-5, with TRBD2 as a possible D gene (6 bases). CDR1 is SGHVS, CDR2 FQNEAQ, per germline. V was clipped by 2 bases and J by 4 bases, with 11 bases between them. This CDR3 has 14 amino acids. Here the CDR3 reads CASSLNGRGETQYF. The DNA for the CDR3 is TGTGCCAGCAGCTTAAACGGGAGAGGAGAGACCCAGTACTTC.

The chain is built from TRBV27 and TRBJ2-7; possibly TRBD1 or TRBD2 for D (5 bases each). The CDR3 covers 15 residues. Trimming removed 7 bases from V and 1 base from J, with 17 bases in between. Germline loops: CDR1 MNHEY, CDR2 SMNVEV (reference sequence). The CDR3 nucleotides read TGTGCCAGCACCAGTCGGGACGGACCTTCCTACGAGCAGTACTTC. Protein: CASTSRDGPSYEQYF.

The J gene is TRBJ2-2, the V gene TRBV12-3 or TRBV12-4, with D tentatively TRBD2 (7 bases). Deletions cut 7 bases from V and 5 bases from J, with 17 bases between. This CDR3 region has 15 residues. CDR3 region: CASTIRGGTTGELFF. CDR3 coding DNA: TGTGCCAGCACTATAAGGGGGGGGACTACCGGGGAGCTGTTTTTT.

The rearrangement joins TRBV19 to TRBJ2-3; 8 bases are a match to TRBD2. Unmatched junction bases numbered 3, after V lost 6 bases and J lost 1 base. Germline lookup yields CDR1 LNHDA and CDR2 SQIVND (reference sequence). This CDR3 has 14 amino acids. The CDR3 DNA follows: TGTGCCAGTAGACCGACTAGCGGCACAGATACGCAGTATTTT. As protein: CASRPTSGTDTQYF. Using reference TRBV19 and TRBJ2-3 for the parts outside the CDR3, the full variable domain is DGGITQSPKYLFRKEGQNVTLSCEQNLNHDAMYWYRQDPGQGLRLIYYSQIVNDFQKGDIAEGYSVSREKKESFPLTVTSAQKNPTAFYLCASRPTSGTDTQYFGPGTRLTVL.

This clonotype has only a few counts. The V call is TRBV5-1, the J call TRBJ2-3; possibly TRBD2 for D (5 bases). This CDR3 has 13 amino acids. V dropped 4 bases and J dropped 6 bases, with 12 bases sitting between them. CDR1 and CDR2 (germline): SGHRS, YFSETQ. For the CDR3, the DNA is TGCGCCAGCAGCCGTGAGGGCTGGGATACGCAGTATTTT. It codes for CASSREGWDTQYF.

To note about this clonotype: A clone one base away is much larger, so this may be a read error. The V call is TRBV7-6, the J call TRBJ2-2; D is ambiguous. Germline values: CDR1 SGHVS, CDR2 FNYEAQ. CDR3 size: 13 residues. CDR3 amino acids: CASSPRSTRELFF. CDR3 DNA sequence: TGTGCCAGCAGCCCTCGGTCCACCAGGGAGCTGTTTTTT.

There are a few counts of this clonotype. This chain's CDR3 is CSGVLDRNEQYF. DNA of the CDR3: TGCAGTGGGGTACTAGACAGGAACGAGCAGTACTTC. The chain joins TRBV20-1 to TRBJ2-7; a weak D match, TRBD1 (6 bases). The CDR3 has 12 residues. Trimming pared 7 bases from V and 5 bases from J, leaving 15 bases between. Looked up from germline, CDR1 is DFQATT and CDR2 is SNEGSKA (reference sequence).